What follows are 7 T cell receptor beta chains derived from one specimen sequenced in a study of blood T cell repertoires in COVID-19. The repertoire was sequenced with immunoSEQ multiplex PCR; TCRdb's copy has only in-frame clones and lacks some. The data contain roughly 75,000 clones, about nine tenths of them singletons. The specimen sequenced was peripheral blood. All receptors derive from a man at least 80 years old in a cohort sampled during active COVID-19.

The V and J genes are TRBV4-3 and TRBJ1-3; 8 bases line up with TRBD1. The germline gives CDR1 LGHNA, CDR2 YSLEER. V was pared by 0 bases and J by 3 bases, with 7 bases of the junction left unmatched. The CDR3 consists of 17 residues. The DNA for the CDR3 is TGCGCCAGCAGCCAAGATCTCCCAGGGGGCTTTGGAAACACCATATATTTT. This codes for CASSQDLPGGFGNTIYF.

In DNA form, the CDR3 reads TGTGCCAGCAGCGCCCGACAGGGAACCTACGAGCAGTACTTC. This encodes CASSARQGTYEQYF. The rearrangement uses TRBV21-1 and TRBJ2-7; the table names TRBD1, a call not compared with the DNA. TRBV21-1 is labeled a pseudogene. The CDR3 totals 14 residues.

This clone was seen once. The chain recombines TRBV3-1 (or the pseudogene TRBV3-2) with TRBJ1-4; TRBD1 matches at 8 bases. Germline CDR1 reads LGHDT; CDR2 reads YNNKEL (reference sequence). The CDR3 sequence is 14 residues long. V shed 3 bases and J 7 bases; nucleotides not matched to a gene: 4. In DNA, the CDR3 is TGTGCCAGCAGCCACAGGGGGCTTGGTGAAAAACTGTTTTTT. It codes for CASSHRGLGEKLFF.

The gene calls are TRBV5-4 and TRBJ1-2; tentative D call: TRBD1 (5 bases). CDR1 and CDR2 from the germline V gene are SGHNT and YYREEE (reference sequence). This CDR3 comprises 14 residues. V was clipped by 0 bases and J by 11 bases, with 17 bases between them. This chain's CDR3 is CASSLVGTWEGYTF. CDR3 nucleotides: TGTGCCAGCAGCTTGGTGGGGACCTGGGAGGGGTACACCTTC.

V is TRBV6-2 or TRBV6-3 and J is TRBJ1-5; no clear D. V dropped 6 bases and J dropped 2 bases, with 14 bases sitting between them. Per the germline V gene, CDR1 is MNHEY and CDR2 is SVGEGT. This CDR3 has 15 residues. For the CDR3, the DNA is TGTGCCAGCAGCCCGAAGGCAGGCCGCAATCAGCCCCAGCATTTT. It codes for CASSPKAGRNQPQHF.

This chain uses TRBV27 with TRBJ1-1; no clear D gene. Germline V gene data show CDR1 as MNHEY and CDR2 as SMNVEV (reference sequence). Trimming removed 3 bases from V and 8 bases from J, with 13 bases in between. The CDR3 consists of 13 residues. The CDR3 coding sequence is TGTGCCAGCAGTTTGCAGCCGGGAACGGAAGCTTTCTTT. Encoded protein: CASSLQPGTEAFF.

The chain has TRBV6-6 and TRBJ1-1; D not resolved. CDR1 MNHNY and CDR2 SVGAGI come from the germline V gene (reference sequence). The CDR3 covers 14 residues. Trimming took off 0 bases at V and 4 bases at J, with 9 bases between the two ends. The CDR3 loop is CASSYSSTVTEAFF. CDR3 DNA: TGTGCCAGCAGTTACTCGAGTACCGTCACTGAAGCTTTCTTT.